This passage covers 20 T cell receptor beta chains from one sample sequenced in a study of CD8 T cells in Susac syndrome. The RNA, about 0.45 to 1 ug, was put through reverse transcription using random hexamers. TCRdb ran MiXCR on the immunoSEQ multiplex PCR reads and lists one entry per CDR3 protein. The repertoire holds roughly 120,000 distinct CDR3 sequences, with around 94% as singletons. Material: CD4+ T cells from PBMCs. These receptors all come from a human donor with multiple sclerosis.

V and J are TRBV30 and TRBJ1-2; TRBD1 is a possible D gene (5 bases). V was shortened by 2 bases and J by 2 bases, with 12 bases between the two germline ends. CDR3 length equals 14 residues. CDR1 GTSNPN and CDR2 SVGIG come from the germline V gene (reference sequence). CDR3 in DNA: TGTGCCTGGAGTAGCAGGGTACAAAACTATGGCTACACCTTC. Its protein product is CAWSSRVQNYGYTF.

V and J are TRBV7-2 and TRBJ2-7, with 11 bases that match TRBD2. The CDR3 consists of 16 residues. The germline V gene encodes CDR1 SGHTA and CDR2 FQGNSA. The J segment lost 3 bases and the V segment lost 5 bases, leaving 9 bases of the junction unmatched. CDR3 bases: TGTGCCAGCAGCCAACAATTAGCGGGGGGGCACTACGAGCAGTACTTC. The encoded protein is CASSQQLAGGHYEQYF.

The V gene is TRBV30, the J gene TRBJ2-3, with a tentative D call TRBD1 (6 bases). The CDR3 covers 13 residues. Trimming took off 3 bases at V and 3 bases at J, with 10 bases between the two ends. Germline CDR1 reads GTSNPN; CDR2 reads SVGIG (reference sequence). Written as DNA, the CDR3 is TGTGCCTGGAGGGGGGCAAGTACAGATACGCAGTATTTT. It codes for CAWRGASTDTQYF.

The chain has TRBV5-6 and TRBJ2-2, with D tentatively TRBD1 (6 bases). This CDR3 has 15 residues. V was clipped by 1 base and J by 1 base, with 8 bases between them. Germline V gene data show CDR1 as SGHDT and CDR2 as YYEEEE. The CDR3 coding sequence is TGTGCCAGCAGCTTGCCGGGACAGAACACCGGGGAGCTGTTTTTT. This gives the protein CASSLPGQNTGELFF.

This chain connects TRBV7-2 to TRBJ2-1, with D uncertain. This CDR3 contains 14 residues. From germline, CDR1 is SGHTA and CDR2 FQGNSA. Trimming cost V 5 bases and J 6 bases, with 14 bases left between them. The CDR3 DNA is TGTGCCAGCAGCCTCGGCCTAACGGGCAATGAGCAGTTCTTC. Translation gives CASSLGLTGNEQFF. Full variable domain (outside the CDR3, taken from reference TRBV7-2 and TRBJ2-1): GAGVSQSPSNKVTEKGKDVELRCDPISGHTALYWYRQSLGQGLEFLIYFQGNSAPDKSGLPSDRFSAERTGGSVSTLTIQRTQQEDSAVYLCASSLGLTGNEQFFGPGTRLTVL.

This sequence joins TRBV2 and TRBJ1-1; 9 nucleotides line up with TRBD1. This CDR3 is built from 14 residues. Germline CDR1 reads SNHLY; CDR2 reads FYNNEI. Trimming at V came to 6 bases and at J to 4 bases, leaving 6 bases not matched to a gene. The CDR3 nucleotides are TGTGCCAGCAGGAGGACAGGGGTTGGCACTGAAGCTTTCTTT. Encoded protein: CASRRTGVGTEAFF.

The J gene is TRBJ1-2, the V gene TRBV7-2; D is ambiguous. The germline V gene encodes CDR1 SGHTA and CDR2 FQGNSA. The CDR3 loop spans 13 amino acids. V shed 5 bases and J shed 3 bases, with 10 bases lying between them. CDR3 bases: TGTGCCAGCAGCCCGGGTCGAGACTATGGCTACACCTTC. It is translated as CASSPGRDYGYTF.

As to this clonotype: The junction differs from germline at one of its ends, possibly a read error. The chain carries TRBV2 and TRBJ2-1, with 7 bases lining up with TRBD1. CDR1 and CDR2 (germline): SNHLY, FYNNEI. The CDR3 sequence is 12 residues long. The DNA for the CDR3 is TGTGCCAGCAGCGAAGGGGGCTATGAGCAGTTCTTC. This translates into CASSEGGYEQFF.

This clonotype was counted a single time. The chain carries TRBV6-5 and TRBJ1-4; possibly TRBD1 for D (5 bases). CDR3 length: 13 residues. Between the trimmed V and J ends, which lost 5 bases and 11 bases, there was a span of 15 bases. The V gene's germline CDR1 is MNHEY and CDR2 SVGAGI. The CDR3 DNA reads TGTGCCAGCAGTCGGGGTCTCGGGGCGAAACTGTTTTTT. It encodes CASSRGLGAKLFF.

The chain links TRBV7-6 to TRBJ2-1; D perhaps matches TRBD2 (6 bases). The CDR3 runs 14 residues. Germline values: CDR1 SGHVS, CDR2 FNYEAQ. Trimming took 5 bases from V and 5 from J, leaving 13 bases between them. Here the CDR3 DNA reads TGTGCCAGCAGCAGGTCGGGACTCCACAATGAGCAGTTCTTC. Translating gives CASSRSGLHNEQFF. Based on the CDR3 plus reference TRBV7-6 and TRBJ2-1, the full variable domain is GAGVSQSPRYKVTKRGQDVALRCDPISGHVSLYWYRQALGQGPEFLTYFNYEAQQDKSGLPNDRFSAERPEGSISTLTIQRTEQRDSAMYRCASSRSGLHNEQFFGPGTRLTVL.

This sequence joins TRBV6-2 or TRBV6-3 and TRBJ2-1; TRBD1 matches 11 bases. This CDR3 has 16 amino acids. The V and J ends lost 7 bases and 5 bases, in that order; junction bases with no gene match: 10. Germline assignment: CDR1 MNHEY and CDR2 SVGEGT. The CDR3 nucleotides are TGTGCCAGCATCCCCCCCGGGGGACAGGGGGACAATGAGCAGTTCTTC. Residues: CASIPPGGQGDNEQFF.

This chain connects TRBV2 to TRBJ1-2; D unresolved. CDR1 is SNHLY and CDR2 is FYNNEI in the germline V gene. The CDR3 consists of 13 residues. Trimming removed 5 bases from V and 8 bases from J, with 15 bases in between. The CDR3 loop is CASSRNGVDGYTF. The CDR3 region has the DNA TGTGCCAGCAGTAGGAACGGCGTGGACGGCTACACCTTC.

The V call is TRBV27, the J call TRBJ1-2; 8 bases line up with TRBD1. The CDR3 is 13 residues long. Per germline, CDR1 MNHEY and CDR2 SMNVEV (reference sequence). Unmatched junction bases numbered 7, after V lost 5 bases and J lost 8 bases. DNA of the CDR3: TGTGCCAGCAGTCTCAGGACAGGGTACGGCTACACCTTC. This encodes CASSLRTGYGYTF.

The gene calls are TRBV30 and TRBJ1-6; D may be TRBD1 (5 bases). This CDR3 is 18 amino acids long. Germline values: CDR1 GTSNPN, CDR2 SVGIG (reference sequence). V was pared by 5 bases and J by 7 bases, with 27 bases between. The CDR3 region has the DNA TGTGCCTGGGCACCATCCCCGGAGACGGGGCTGGAGAATTCACCCCTCCACTTT. This codes for CAWAPSPETGLENSPLHF.

This chain joins TRBV7-9 and TRBJ2-2; TRBD1 matches 9 bases. Unmatched junction bases numbered 4, after V lost 3 bases and J lost 5 bases. Germline V gene sequence: CDR1 SEHNR, CDR2 FQNEAQ (reference sequence). This CDR3 has 15 residues. CDR3 DNA sequence: TGTGCCAGCAGCTTGGGACAGGGAGTGACCGGGGAGCTGTTTTTT. It codes for CASSLGQGVTGELFF. Together with reference TRBV7-9 and TRBJ2-2, the CDR3 gives the full variable domain: DTGVSQNPRHKITKRGQNVTFRCDPISEHNRLYWYRQTLGQGPEFLTYFQNEAQLEKSRLLSDRFSAERPKGSFSTLEIQRTEQGDSAMYLCASSLGQGVTGELFFGEGSRLTVL.

The chain is built from TRBV12-3 or TRBV12-4 and TRBJ2-3; D uncertain. This CDR3 has 12 residues. V was cut by 2 bases and J by 4 bases, with 4 bases left in between. CDR3 in amino acids: CASSLLSDTQYF. The CDR3 DNA sequence: TGTGCCAGCAGTTTACTTTCAGATACGCAGTATTTT.

The gene calls are TRBV20-1 and TRBJ2-3; the D gene is possibly TRBD2 (7 bases). Trimming took 3 bases from V and 0 from J, leaving 13 bases between them. The CDR3 sequence is 15 residues long. Germline V gives CDR1 DFQATT, CDR2 SNEGSKA (reference sequence). CDR3 bases: TGCAGTGCTAGCCTGGGGGGGGGCAGCACAGATACGCAGTATTTT. Its protein is CSASLGGGSTDTQYF.

This clonotype has just one count. The chain employs TRBV6-1 and TRBJ1-3; D unresolved. The CDR3 extends over 16 amino acids. Germline lookup yields CDR1 MNHNS and CDR2 SASEGT. The ends were cut back, 4 bases at V and 0 bases at J, with 13 bases in the middle. The CDR3 nucleotides read TGTGCCAGCAGTGGGAGGCCCCACTCCTCTGGAAACACCATATATTTT. It encodes CASSGRPHSSGNTIYF.

The genes are TRBV6-2 or TRBV6-3 and TRBJ1-5; 8 bases line up with TRBD1. The CDR3 is made up of 19 amino acids. CDR1 is MNHEY and CDR2 is SVGEGT in the germline V gene. V was pared by 0 bases and J by 7 bases, with 17 bases of the junction left unmatched. CDR3 residues: CASSYSGQGAAKRNQPQHF. The DNA for the CDR3 is TGTGCCAGCAGTTACTCTGGACAGGGCGCTGCCAAGAGGAACCAGCCCCAGCATTTT.

The V call is TRBV3-1, the J call TRBJ2-4, with 9 positions matching TRBD2. Germline V gives CDR1 LGHDT, CDR2 YNNKEL (reference sequence). This CDR3 is built from 16 residues. The ends lost 1 base at V and 5 bases at J; junction bases unmatched: 6. The CDR3 nucleotides are TGTGCCAGCAGCCAAGTAGGCCTAGCGGGGCAAAACATTCAGTACTTC. Translated, it gives CASSQVGLAGQNIQYF.